These T cell receptor beta chains were read from a single sample in a study of CD8 T cells in ankylosing spondylitis. TCRdb ran MiXCR on the 5' RACE reads and lists one entry per CDR3 protein. The sample consists of 450,000 to 550,000 distinct CDR3 sequences, about 5.2% of them appearing once. The sequencing input was blood, either unsorted or a sorted T cell fraction (not recorded which). The receptors were sampled from a male donor with ankylosing spondylitis. CDR3s include the opening cysteine and the closing phenylalanine or tryptophan. D genes are given only for firm matches. Clone size appears in some rows only: once, few, many, or a class for an expanded clone.

>many|TRBD1|TRBJ1-4|TRBV7-2
TGTGCCAGCAGCCGTCCGTCCCAGGGGGCAAAACTGTTTTTT
CASSRPSQGAKLFF
>many|TRBD2|TRBJ2-3|TRBV12-3/TRBV12-4
TGTGCCAGCAGCCCTAGCGGGAATACGCAGTATTTT
CASSPSGNTQYF
>many|.|TRBJ1-4|TRBV10-3
TGTGCCATCAGTGTTGATTCGGCTAATGAAAAACTGTTTTTT
CAISVDSANEKLFF
>many|.|TRBJ2-5|TRBV7-2
TGTGCCAGCAGCTCGGGCCCAGATAGTTTGGAGACCCAGTACTTC
CASSSGPDSLETQYF
>.|.|TRBJ2-7|TRBV7-6
TGTGCCAGCAGCGGAGGGACCGCCGGCGAGCAGTACTTC
CASSGGTAGEQYF
>once|.|TRBJ2-1|TRBV12-3/TRBV12-4
TGTGCCAGCAGTTTAGATCTGAGTATGTTCTTC
CASSLDLSMFF
>many|.|TRBJ2-7|TRBV28
TGTGCCAGCAGTTTGGTTATGGGCGGAGAGGGAACCTACGAGCAGTACTTC
CASSLVMGGEGTYEQYF
>many|.|TRBJ1-2|TRBV20-1
TGCAGTGCTAGAGATCTATCCGACAGAACCCAAAACTATGGCTACACCTTC
CSARDLSDRTQNYGYTF
>.|.|TRBJ2-3|TRBV14
TGTGCCAGCAGCCCCTATGGGCCCTATAACACAGATACGCAGTATTTT
CASSPYGPYNTDTQYF
>many|TRBD2|TRBJ2-5|TRBV7-2
TGTGCCAGCAGCGTACTAGCGGGAAAGCAAGAGACCCAGTACTTC
CASSVLAGKQETQYF
>many|.|TRBJ1-1|TRBV9
TGTGCCAGCAGCGTAGAAGGGAACACTGAAGCTTTCTTT
CASSVEGNTEAFF
>many|TRBD2|TRBJ2-5|TRBV12-3/TRBV12-4
TGTGCCAGCAGTTTAGTAGCGGGCCTGGGCGAGACCCAGTACTTC
CASSLVAGLGETQYF
>many|.|TRBJ1-4|TRBV10-3
TGTGCCATCAGTGAGGAACAGGAAAAACTGTTTTTT
CAISEEQEKLFF
>.|TRBD2|TRBJ2-1|TRBV3-1
TGTGCCAGCAGCCAATACGCGGGAGGGCCGAACGGGTATGAGCAGTTCTTC
CASSQYAGGPNGYEQFF
>many|.|TRBJ1-3|TRBV6-1
TGTGCCAGCAGTCCGGACGGATTCCCAATCCACTCTGGAAACACCATATATTTT
CASSPDGFPIHSGNTIYF
>many|TRBD1|TRBJ1-2|TRBV6-2/TRBV6-3
TGTGCCAGCAGGACAAGAGCGACAGGGTCATATGGCTACACCTTC
CASRTRATGSYGYTF
>many|.|TRBJ1-4|TRBV7-2
TGTGCCAGCAGCCCTCTGGGTAGCGGTGAAAAACTGTTTTTT
CASSPLGSGEKLFF
>many|.|TRBJ2-2|TRBV6-1
TGTGCCAGCAGTGAGGGCCTAGTAATTTCGGGGGAGCTGTTTTTT
CASSEGLVISGELFF
>few|TRBD2|TRBJ2-2|TRBV7-6
TGTGCCAGCAGCCCCGGGGGGTTTAACACCGGGGAGCTGTTTTTT
CASSPGGFNTGELFF
>few|TRBD2|TRBJ2-1|TRBV20-1
TGCAGTGCTCAAAGAGGGACTAGCAGGCATGAGCAGTTCTTC
CSAQRGTSRHEQFF
>.|TRBD1|TRBJ2-3|TRBV4-2
TGTGCCAGCAGCCAAGGCCGACAGGGTGGCACAGATACGCAGTATTTT
CASSQGRQGGTDTQYF
>many|TRBD2|TRBJ2-1|TRBV20-1
TGCAGTGCTAGTAGGCCTAGCGGGAGTAACAATGAGCAGTTCTTC
CSASRPSGSNNEQFF
>many|.|TRBJ2-3|TRBV15
TGTGCCACCAGCAGATCCCACACAGATACGCAGTATTTT
CATSRSHTDTQYF
>many|.|TRBJ2-1|TRBV29-1
TGCAGCGCCGCCCGACACCTCTCCTACAATGAGCAGTTCTTC
CSAARHLSYNEQFF
>many|.|TRBJ2-6|TRBV9
TGTGCCAGCAGCGTAATGTCAGCTGGGGCCAACGTCCTGACTTTC
CASSVMSAGANVLTF
>many|.|TRBJ1-1|TRBV20-1
TGCAGTGCTAATCTCCCCCTGAACACTGAAGCTTTCTTT
CSANLPLNTEAFF
>many|.|TRBJ2-4|TRBV7-9
TGTGCCAGCAGCTCGCAAAACATTCAGTACTTC
CASSSQNIQYF
>many|.|TRBJ1-6|TRBV11-2
TGTGCCAGCAGCTTAGATAGCCAGGGAGGTACTTCACCCCTCCACTTT
CASSLDSQGGTSPLHF
>few|.|TRBJ2-5|TRBV19
TGTGCCAGTAGTATGAAGAGCAGCTTAGAGACCCAGTACTTC
CASSMKSSLETQYF
>many|.|TRBJ1-1|TRBV5-1
TGCGCCAGCAGCTCCCTACAGGGCAACACTGAAGCTTTCTTT
CASSSLQGNTEAFF
>many|.|TRBJ2-7|TRBV6-1
TGTGCCAGCAGAAGAGGGGGACCACTCTCCTACGAGCAGTACTTC
CASRRGGPLSYEQYF
>many|.|TRBJ2-2|TRBV9
TGTGCCAGCAGCGTGGGACGCACCCCCAGGCACACCGGGGAGCTGTTTTTT
CASSVGRTPRHTGELFF
>.|TRBD1|TRBJ2-7|TRBV15
TGTGCCACCAGCAGGGGCTGGACAGGCGACGACGAGCAGTACTTC
CATSRGWTGDDEQYF
>many|.|TRBJ2-5|TRBV7-2
TGTGCCAGCAGCCAGGGACCAGCCCGACAAGAGACCCAGTACTTC
CASSQGPARQETQYF
>many|.|TRBJ1-5|TRBV20-1
TGCAGTGCTAGAGTGCCAGGGGAGACCAATCAGCCCCAGCATTTT
CSARVPGETNQPQHF
>many|.|TRBJ2-4|TRBV7-2
TGTGCCAGCAGCAACAAAAACATTCAGTACTTC
CASSNKNIQYF
>many|.|TRBJ2-1|TRBV4-2
TGTGCCAGCAGCCAAGTCAATGAGCAGTTCTTC
CASSQVNEQFF
>many|.|TRBJ2-1|TRBV6-5
TGTGCCAGCAGTTTTAGGGGGTTCTCCTACAATGAGCAGTTCTTC
CASSFRGFSYNEQFF
>many|TRBD1|TRBJ1-4|TRBV11-1
TGTGCCAGCAGCTTAGCGGCCGGGACAGGGGGAGCTAATGAAAAACTGTTTTTT
CASSLAAGTGGANEKLFF
>many|.|TRBJ1-1|TRBV20-1
TGCAGTGGGCGGGGGACAATGAACACTGAAGCTTTCTTT
CSGRGTMNTEAFF
>.|TRBD1|TRBJ1-1|TRBV29-1
TGCAGCGCTAATGCCGGGACAGGGAACACTGAAGCTTTCTTT
CSANAGTGNTEAFF